A single sample is the source of the 2 T cell receptor beta chains below, sequenced in a study of control samples from healthy donors and cancer patients. TCRdb's copy holds only in-frame clones and misses some; the assay was immunoSEQ multiplex PCR. This table holds about 250,000 clones, over 75% found once. Sequencing was done on a sample of PBMCs. The receptors here all came from a woman aged 55-70 years with lung cancer.

Remarks on this clone: The same CDR3 also results from other DNA sequences found in this sample. The V gene is TRBV5-1, the J gene TRBJ1-4; D call uncertain. V was pared by 2 bases and J by 3 bases, with 8 bases between. Germline V gene sequence: CDR1 SGHRS, CDR2 YFSETQ. The CDR3 loop spans 14 amino acids. The DNA of the CDR3 is TGCGCCAGCAGCTTCGGCGGTTCTAATGAAAAACTGTTTTTT. This gives the protein CASSFGGSNEKLFF.

This chain connects TRBV9 to TRBJ2-7; 8 bases match TRBD1. Germline CDR1 is SGDLS and CDR2 is YYNGEE. With V trimmed by 4 bases and J by 0 bases, 3 bases remained unmatched. The CDR3 extends over 14 amino acids. Written as DNA, the CDR3 is TGTGCCAGCAGCAAGACAGGGGCCTCCTACGAGCAGTACTTC. It is translated as CASSKTGASYEQYF.